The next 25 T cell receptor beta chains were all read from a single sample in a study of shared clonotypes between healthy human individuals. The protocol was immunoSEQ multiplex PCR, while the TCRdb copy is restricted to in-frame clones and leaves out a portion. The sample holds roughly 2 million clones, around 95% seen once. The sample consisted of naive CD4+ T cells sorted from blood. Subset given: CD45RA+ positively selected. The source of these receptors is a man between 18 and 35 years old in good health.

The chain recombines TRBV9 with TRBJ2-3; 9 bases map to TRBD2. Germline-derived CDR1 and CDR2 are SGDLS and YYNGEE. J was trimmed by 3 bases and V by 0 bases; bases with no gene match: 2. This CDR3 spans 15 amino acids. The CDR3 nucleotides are TGTGCCAGCAGCGTAGGCGGACTAGCGACAGATACGCAGTATTTT. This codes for CASSVGGLATDTQYF. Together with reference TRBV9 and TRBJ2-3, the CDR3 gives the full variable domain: DSGVTQTPKHLITATGQRVTLRCSPRSGDLSVYWYQQSLDQGLQFLIQYYNGEERAKGNILERFSAQQFPDLHSELNLSSLELGDSALYFCASSVGGLATDTQYFGPGTRLTVL.

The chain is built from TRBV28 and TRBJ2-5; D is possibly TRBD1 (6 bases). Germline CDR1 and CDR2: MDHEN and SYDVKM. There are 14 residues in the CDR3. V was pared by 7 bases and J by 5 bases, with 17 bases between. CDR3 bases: TGTGCCAGCACTACGACAGGCAAGCATGAGACCCAGTACTTC. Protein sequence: CASTTTGKHETQYF.

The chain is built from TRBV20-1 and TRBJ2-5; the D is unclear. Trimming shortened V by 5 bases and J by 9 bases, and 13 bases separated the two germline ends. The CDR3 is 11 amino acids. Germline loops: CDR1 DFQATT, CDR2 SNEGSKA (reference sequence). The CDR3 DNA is TGCAGTGCTGACCCCCAGCCGCCCCAGTACTTC. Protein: CSADPQPPQYF.

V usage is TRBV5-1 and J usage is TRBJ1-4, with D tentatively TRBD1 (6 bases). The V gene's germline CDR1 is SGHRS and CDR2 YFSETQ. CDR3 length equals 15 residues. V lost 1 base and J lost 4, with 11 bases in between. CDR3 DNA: TGCGCCAGCAGCTTGACGGGACACCATAATGAAAAACTGTTTTTT. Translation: CASSLTGHHNEKLFF.

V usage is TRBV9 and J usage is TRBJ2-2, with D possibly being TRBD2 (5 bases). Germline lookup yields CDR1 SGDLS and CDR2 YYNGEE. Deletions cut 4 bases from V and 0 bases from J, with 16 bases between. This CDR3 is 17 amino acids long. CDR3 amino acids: CASSKAAGITNTGELFF. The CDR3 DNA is TGTGCCAGCAGCAAGGCGGCCGGGATTACGAACACCGGGGAGCTGTTTTTT.

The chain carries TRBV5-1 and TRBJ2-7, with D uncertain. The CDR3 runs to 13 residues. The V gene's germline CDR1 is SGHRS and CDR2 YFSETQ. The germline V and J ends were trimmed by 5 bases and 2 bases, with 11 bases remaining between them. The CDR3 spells CASRVASAYEQYF. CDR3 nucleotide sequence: TGCGCCAGCAGGGTCGCCAGTGCCTACGAGCAGTACTTC. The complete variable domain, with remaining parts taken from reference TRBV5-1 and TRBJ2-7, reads KAGVTQTPRYLIKTRGQQVTLSCSPISGHRSVSWYQQTPGQGLQFLFEYFSETQRNKGNFPGRFSGRQFSNSRSEMNVSTLELGDSALYLCASRVASAYEQYFGPGTRLTVT.

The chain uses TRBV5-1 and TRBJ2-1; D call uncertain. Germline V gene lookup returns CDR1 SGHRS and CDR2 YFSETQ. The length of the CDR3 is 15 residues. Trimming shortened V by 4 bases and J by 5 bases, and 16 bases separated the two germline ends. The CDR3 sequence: CASSRLTLGNNEQFF. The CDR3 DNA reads TGCGCCAGCAGCCGACTTACTTTGGGAAACAATGAGCAGTTCTTC. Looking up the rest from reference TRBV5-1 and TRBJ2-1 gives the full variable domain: KAGVTQTPRYLIKTRGQQVTLSCSPISGHRSVSWYQQTPGQGLQFLFEYFSETQRNKGNFPGRFSGRQFSNSRSEMNVSTLELGDSALYLCASSRLTLGNNEQFFGPGTRLTVL.

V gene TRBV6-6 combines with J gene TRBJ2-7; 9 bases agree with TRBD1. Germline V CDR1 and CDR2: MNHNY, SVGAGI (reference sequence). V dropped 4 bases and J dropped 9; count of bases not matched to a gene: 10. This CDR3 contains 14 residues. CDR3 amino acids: CASSSGTGNPRQYF. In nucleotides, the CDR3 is TGTGCCAGCAGTTCCGGGACAGGGAACCCTCGGCAGTACTTC.

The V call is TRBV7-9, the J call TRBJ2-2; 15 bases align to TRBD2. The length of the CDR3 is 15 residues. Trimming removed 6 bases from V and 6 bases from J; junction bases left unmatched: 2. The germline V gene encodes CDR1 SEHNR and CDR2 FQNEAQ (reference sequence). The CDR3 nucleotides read TGTGCCAGCAGACGGACTAGCGGGAGGGCCGGGGAGCTGTTTTTT. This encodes CASRRTSGRAGELFF.

This CDR3 is CASSLRPDRAYQPQHF. CDR3 sequence (DNA): TGTGCCAGCAGTTTAAGGCCGGACAGGGCTTACCAGCCCCAGCATTTT. The genes are TRBV7-8 and TRBJ1-5, with TRBD1 identical over 8 bases. This CDR3 spans 16 amino acids. Losses at the gene ends were 6 bases for V and 7 bases for J; bases not matched to a gene: 14. Germline CDR1 reads SGHVS; CDR2 reads FQNEAQ.

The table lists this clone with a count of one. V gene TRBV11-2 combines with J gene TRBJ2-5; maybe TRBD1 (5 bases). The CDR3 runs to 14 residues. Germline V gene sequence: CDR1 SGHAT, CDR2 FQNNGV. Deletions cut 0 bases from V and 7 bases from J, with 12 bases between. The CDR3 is CASSLEVSRGTQYF. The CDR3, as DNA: TGTGCCAGCAGCTTAGAGGTCTCAAGGGGGACCCAGTACTTC.

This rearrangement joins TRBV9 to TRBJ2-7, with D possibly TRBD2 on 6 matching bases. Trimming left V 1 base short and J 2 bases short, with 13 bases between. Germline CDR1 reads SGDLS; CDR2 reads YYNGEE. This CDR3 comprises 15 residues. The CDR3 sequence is CASSVSWEEPYEQYF. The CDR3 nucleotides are TGTGCCAGCAGCGTATCATGGGAGGAACCCTACGAGCAGTACTTC.

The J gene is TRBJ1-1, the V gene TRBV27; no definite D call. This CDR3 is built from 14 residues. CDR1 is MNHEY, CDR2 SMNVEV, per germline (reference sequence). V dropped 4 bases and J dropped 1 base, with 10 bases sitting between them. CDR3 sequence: CASSSYSPNTEAFF. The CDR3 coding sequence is TGTGCCAGCAGTTCGTACAGCCCGAACACTGAAGCTTTCTTT.

CDR3 loop: CASSVSGTYYNEQFF. Here the CDR3 DNA reads TGTGCCAGCAGCGTATCCGGGACCTACTACAATGAGCAGTTCTTC. V is TRBV9 and J is TRBJ2-1; either TRBD1 or TRBD2 may fit D (5 bases each). The CDR3 length is 15 residues. The germline V gene has CDR1 SGDLS and CDR2 YYNGEE. Trimming cost V 1 base and J 3 bases, with 11 bases left between them.

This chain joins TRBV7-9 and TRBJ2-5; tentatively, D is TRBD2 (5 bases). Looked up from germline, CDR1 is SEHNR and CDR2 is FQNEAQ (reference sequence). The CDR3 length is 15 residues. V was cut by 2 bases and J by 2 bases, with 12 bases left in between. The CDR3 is CASSLSASGQETQYF. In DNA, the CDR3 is TGTGCCAGCAGCTTATCTGCGTCGGGACAAGAGACCCAGTACTTC.

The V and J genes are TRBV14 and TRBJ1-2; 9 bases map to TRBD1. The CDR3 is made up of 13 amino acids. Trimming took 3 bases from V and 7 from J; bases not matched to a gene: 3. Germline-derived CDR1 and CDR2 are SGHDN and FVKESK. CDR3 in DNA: TGTGCCAGCAGCCAGTGGGACAGGGTTGGCTACACCTTC. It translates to CASSQWDRVGYTF.

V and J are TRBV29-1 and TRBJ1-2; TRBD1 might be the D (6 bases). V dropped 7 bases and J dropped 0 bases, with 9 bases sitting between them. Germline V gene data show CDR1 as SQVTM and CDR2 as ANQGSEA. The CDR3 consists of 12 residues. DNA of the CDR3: TGCAGCGGTCGGACAGCTAACTATGGCTACACCTTC. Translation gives CSGRTANYGYTF.

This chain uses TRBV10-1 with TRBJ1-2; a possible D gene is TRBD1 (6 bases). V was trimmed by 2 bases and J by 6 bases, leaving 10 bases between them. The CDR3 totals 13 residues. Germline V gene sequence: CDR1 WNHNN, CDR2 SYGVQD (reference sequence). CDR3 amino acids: CASSERTDHGYTF. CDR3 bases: TGCGCCAGCAGTGAGAGGACAGACCATGGCTACACCTTC.

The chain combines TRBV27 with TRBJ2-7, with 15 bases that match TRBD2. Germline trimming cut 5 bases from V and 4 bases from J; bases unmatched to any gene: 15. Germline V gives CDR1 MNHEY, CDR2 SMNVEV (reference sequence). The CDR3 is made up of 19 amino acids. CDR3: CASSPRTSGRAVPGYEQYF. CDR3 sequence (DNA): TGTGCCAGCAGTCCCCGGACTAGCGGGAGGGCGGTTCCGGGATACGAGCAGTACTTC.

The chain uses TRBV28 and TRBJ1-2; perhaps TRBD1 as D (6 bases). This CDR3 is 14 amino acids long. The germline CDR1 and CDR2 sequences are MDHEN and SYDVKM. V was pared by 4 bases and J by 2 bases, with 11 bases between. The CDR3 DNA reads TGTGCCAGCAGTTCGGACAGTATGAACTATGGCTACACCTTC. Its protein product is CASSSDSMNYGYTF.

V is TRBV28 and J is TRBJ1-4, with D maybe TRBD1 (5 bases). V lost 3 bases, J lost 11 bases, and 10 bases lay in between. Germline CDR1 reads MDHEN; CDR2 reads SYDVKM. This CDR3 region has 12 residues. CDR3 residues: CASSFSGGKLFF. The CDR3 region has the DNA TGTGCCAGCAGTTTTTCGGGGGGGAAACTGTTTTTT.

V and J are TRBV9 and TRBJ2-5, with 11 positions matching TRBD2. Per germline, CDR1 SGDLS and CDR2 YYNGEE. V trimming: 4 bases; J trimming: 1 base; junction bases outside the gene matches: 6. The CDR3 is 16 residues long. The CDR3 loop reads CASSMGLAVGQETQYF. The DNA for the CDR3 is TGTGCCAGCAGCATGGGACTAGCGGTAGGCCAAGAGACCCAGTACTTC.

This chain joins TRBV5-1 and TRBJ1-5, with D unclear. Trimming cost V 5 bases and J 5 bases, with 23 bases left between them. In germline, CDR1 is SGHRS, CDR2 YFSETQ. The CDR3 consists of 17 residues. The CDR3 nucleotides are TGCGCCAGCAGAAAAGACGCGTCAGCCTCGAGGGATCAGCCCCAGCATTTT. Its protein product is CASRKDASASRDQPQHF.

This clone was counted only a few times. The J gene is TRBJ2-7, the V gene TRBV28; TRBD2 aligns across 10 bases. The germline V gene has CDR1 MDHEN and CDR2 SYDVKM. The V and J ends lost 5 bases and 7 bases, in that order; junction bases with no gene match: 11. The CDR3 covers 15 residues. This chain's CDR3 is CASSPASGGPREQYF. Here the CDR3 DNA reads TGTGCCAGCAGTCCGGCTAGCGGGGGCCCACGGGAGCAGTACTTC.

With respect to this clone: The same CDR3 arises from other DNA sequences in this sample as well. CDR3 sequence: CASRPSQETQYF. The CDR3 DNA reads as TGCGCCAGCAGGCCGTCCCAAGAGACCCAGTACTTC. The chain joins TRBV5-1 to TRBJ2-5; no reliable D call. With 5 bases removed from V and 1 base from J, the gap between germline ends came to 6 bases. The CDR3 totals 12 residues. Germline assignment: CDR1 SGHRS and CDR2 YFSETQ.